The 10 T cell receptor beta chains below were found in one sample sequenced in a study of blood T cell repertoires in COVID-19. The repertoire was sequenced with immunoSEQ multiplex PCR; TCRdb's copy has only in-frame clones and lacks some. The sample carries approximately 220,000 clones, about 86% recorded once. The specimen sequenced was PBMCs or T cells enriched from blood (not recorded which). Source of these receptors: a woman in her twenties or thirties who had been exposed to COVID-19.

The chain links TRBV24-1 to TRBJ2-1, with 8 bases fitting TRBD1. CDR3 length: 15 residues. Germline trimming cut 4 bases from V and 10 bases from J; bases unmatched to any gene: 11. Germline V gene sequence: CDR1 KGHDR, CDR2 SFDVKD. The CDR3 spells CATSDPGTGEREQFF. In nucleotides, the CDR3 is TGTGCCACCAGTGACCCCGGGACAGGTGAACGGGAGCAGTTCTTC.

This clone was seen just once. V is TRBV18 and J is TRBJ1-2; possibly TRBD1 for D (6 bases). The V end lost 0 bases, the J end lost 1 base, and 12 bases lay between the germline ends. Germline V gene lookup returns CDR1 KGHSH and CDR2 LQKENI. There are 16 residues in the CDR3. The CDR3 is CASSPPGVDSNYGYTF. The DNA of the CDR3 is TGTGCCAGCTCACCACCGGGAGTGGACAGTAACTATGGCTACACCTTC. Based on the CDR3 plus reference TRBV18 and TRBJ1-2, the full variable domain is NAGVMQNPRHLVRRRGQEARLRCSPMKGHSHVYWYRQLPEEGLKFMVYLQKENIIDESGMPKERFSAEFPKEGPSILRIQQVVRGDSAAYFCASSPPGVDSNYGYTFGSGTRLTVV.

CDR3 in amino acids: CAPGRLAGSTDTQYF. In nucleotides, the CDR3 is TGTGCCCCAGGGAGGCTAGCGGGTAGCACAGATACGCAGTATTTT. V usage is TRBV5-3 and J usage is TRBJ2-3; TRBD2 aligns across 8 bases. TRBV5-3 is known as an ORF, though its function is uncertain. V lost 10 bases, J lost 0 bases, and 10 bases stayed unmatched. The CDR3 totals 15 residues.

The chain recombines TRBV7-9 with TRBJ2-3, with TRBD2 matching over 8 bases. The CDR3 spans 15 residues. Germline V gives CDR1 SEHNR, CDR2 FQNEAQ (reference sequence). V shed 4 bases and J 0 bases; nucleotides not matched to a gene: 3. The CDR3 DNA sequence: TGTGCCAGCAGCTCACTAGCGGTGAGCACAGATACGCAGTATTTT. It translates to CASSSLAVSTDTQYF.

The chain is built from TRBV11-3 and TRBJ2-3; 7 nucleotides line up with TRBD2. This CDR3 spans 15 amino acids. Germline lookup yields CDR1 SGHNT and CDR2 YENEEA. The ends lost 5 bases at V and 2 bases at J; junction bases unmatched: 7. The CDR3 DNA is TGTGCCAGCAGCCTCGGGACTACTGACACAGATACGCAGTATTTT. Protein sequence: CASSLGTTDTDTQYF.

The V and J genes are TRBV7-9 and TRBJ1-2; the match to TRBD1 covers 9 bases. This CDR3 has 19 residues. The ends lost 4 bases at V and 4 bases at J; junction bases unmatched: 19. Germline V gene lookup returns CDR1 SEHNR and CDR2 FQNEAQ (reference sequence). The CDR3 region is CASSSAPDRGRMVFYGYTF. CDR3 in DNA: TGTGCCAGCAGCTCCGCTCCGGACAGGGGAAGAATGGTTTTCTATGGCTACACCTTC.

V and J are TRBV15 and TRBJ1-3, with TRBD1 identical over 9 bases. Trimming took 3 bases from V and 1 from J; bases not matched to a gene: 7. This CDR3 has 17 amino acids. The germline V gene encodes CDR1 LNHNV and CDR2 YYDKDF (reference sequence). The CDR3 loop reads CATSSQGQGESGNTIYF. CDR3 bases: TGTGCCACCAGCAGCCAGGGACAGGGAGAGTCTGGAAACACCATATATTTT.

The rearrangement joins TRBV19 to TRBJ1-1; D perhaps matches TRBD1 (6 bases). The germline gives CDR1 LNHDA, CDR2 SQIVND (reference sequence). V was clipped by 7 bases and J by 4 bases, with 16 bases between them. There are 14 residues in the CDR3. The CDR3 spells CASKGRGGVTEAFF. The CDR3 bases are TGTGCCAGTAAGGGCAGGGGTGGTGTCACTGAAGCTTTCTTT.

V usage is TRBV4-2 and J usage is TRBJ1-1, with 7 bases that match TRBD1. There are 16 residues in the CDR3. Trimming removed 5 bases from V and 1 base from J; junction bases left unmatched: 10. Germline-derived CDR1 and CDR2 are LGHNA and YNFKEQ. This CDR3 is CASSSRGTEKNTEAFF. The DNA for the CDR3 is TGTGCCAGCAGCTCAAGGGGGACAGAGAAGAACACTGAAGCTTTCTTT.

The chain employs TRBV6-5 and TRBJ1-1, with D tentatively TRBD1 (6 bases). This CDR3 has 13 residues. V was shortened by 3 bases and J by 8 bases, with 13 bases between the two germline ends. The germline V gene encodes CDR1 MNHEY and CDR2 SVGAGI. The CDR3 DNA sequence: TGTGCCAGCAGTTATTATTGGGGGCTCGAAGCTTTCTTT. Amino acids: CASSYYWGLEAFF.